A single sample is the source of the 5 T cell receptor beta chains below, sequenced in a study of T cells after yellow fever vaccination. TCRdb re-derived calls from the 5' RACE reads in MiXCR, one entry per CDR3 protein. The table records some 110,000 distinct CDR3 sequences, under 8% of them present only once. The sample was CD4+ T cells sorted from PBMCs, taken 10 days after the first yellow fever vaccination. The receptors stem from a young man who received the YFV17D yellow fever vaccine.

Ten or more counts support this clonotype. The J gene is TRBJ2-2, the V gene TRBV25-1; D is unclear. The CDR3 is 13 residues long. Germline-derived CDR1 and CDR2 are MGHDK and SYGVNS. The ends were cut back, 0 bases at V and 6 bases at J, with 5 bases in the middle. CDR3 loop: CASSEYAAGELFF. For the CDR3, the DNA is TGTGCCAGCAGTGAATACGCGGCCGGGGAGCTGTTTTTT.

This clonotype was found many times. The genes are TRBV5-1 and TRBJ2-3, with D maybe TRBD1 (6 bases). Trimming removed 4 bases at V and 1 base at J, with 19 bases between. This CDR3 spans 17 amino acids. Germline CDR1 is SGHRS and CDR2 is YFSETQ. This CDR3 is CASSPPQQGWGTDTQYF. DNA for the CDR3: TGCGCCAGCAGCCCACCCCAGCAGGGGTGGGGCACAGATACGCAGTATTTT.

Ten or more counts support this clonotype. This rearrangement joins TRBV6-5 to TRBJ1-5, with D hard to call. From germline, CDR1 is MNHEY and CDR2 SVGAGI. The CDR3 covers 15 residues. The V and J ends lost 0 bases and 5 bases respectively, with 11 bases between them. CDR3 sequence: CASSYSRGRDQPQHF. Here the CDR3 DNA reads TGTGCCAGCAGTTACTCCCGAGGAAGGGATCAGCCCCAGCATTTT.

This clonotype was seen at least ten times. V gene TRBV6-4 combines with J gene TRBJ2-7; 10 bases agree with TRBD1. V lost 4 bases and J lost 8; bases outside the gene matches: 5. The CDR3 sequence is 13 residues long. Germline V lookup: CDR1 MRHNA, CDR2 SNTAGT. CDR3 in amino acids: CASSALGQGKQYF. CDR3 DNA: TGTGCCAGCAGTGCCTTGGGACAGGGGAAGCAGTACTTC.

The CDR3 nucleotides are TGCAGTGCAACAGGGTTTACGGACTATGGCTACACCTTC. The encoded protein is CSATGFTDYGYTF. The V and J genes are TRBV20-1 and TRBJ1-2, with D maybe TRBD1 (6 bases). Trimming stripped 6 bases from V and 3 bases from J, with 14 bases between. This CDR3 region has 13 residues. Germline V gene data show CDR1 as DFQATT and CDR2 as SNEGSKA (reference sequence).